This T cell receptor beta chain was recovered during a study of blood T cell repertoires in COVID-19. In the study overall: The study drew acute and convalescent COVID-19 samples from the United States, Italy and Spain. T cells, B-cell-depleted T cells, or PBMCs supplied cDNA or gDNA.

Per the authors' pipeline: Scientists estimated how many nucleated cells there were by amplifying reference gene primers. Generated by immunoSEQ multiplex PCR, the TCRdb table keeps only in-frame clones and is missing some. That table gives V, J and clone size, and the DNA gave D and trimming. The table has nearly 300,000 clones, approximately 89% seen once. Sequenced material: peripheral blood. The receptor was derived from a woman aged 25 to 39 who had recovered from COVID-19.

The CDR3 loop reads CASSLAALGLSSYEQYF. In DNA, the CDR3 is TGTGCCAGCAGCTTAGCGGCGCTGGGACTAAGCTCCTACGAGCAGTACTTC. This chain uses TRBV7-2 with TRBJ2-7; TRBD2 matches 7 bases. CDR1 is SGHTA and CDR2 is FQGNSA in the germline V gene. After removal of 0 bases from V and 0 bases from J, the junction contained 8 bases not matched to a gene. This CDR3 region has 17 residues.